The clone carrying this T cell receptor (beta chain) was counted a single time. Between the trimmed V and J ends, which lost 2 bases and 0 bases, there was a span of 8 bases. CDR1 is KGHSH, CDR2 LQKENI, per germline. The CDR3 length is 15 residues. The record originates from a study of blood T cell repertoires in COVID-19. Study in general: PBMCs, B-cell-depleted T cells, or T cells were the source of the cDNA or gDNA that made up the material.

Source study methods: Estimated nucleated cell counts came from reference gene primer amplification. The assay was immunoSEQ multiplex PCR, and TCRdb's table has in-frame clones only and misses some. The V and J calls and clone size are taken from that table; D and trimming were inferred from the DNA. This table holds a few hundred thousand clones, around 89% found once. Recruits, aged about 18 to 100 years, lived in roughly 22 US areas. The specimen sequenced was PBMCs or T cells enriched from blood (not recorded which). This TCR came from a woman aged 25 to 39 who had recovered from COVID-19. V gene TRBV18 combines with J gene TRBJ1-3; D uncertain. CDR3 sequence: CASSPSGSSGNTIYF. DNA for the CDR3: TGTGCCAGCTCACCATCGGGTAGCTCTGGAAACACCATATATTTT.